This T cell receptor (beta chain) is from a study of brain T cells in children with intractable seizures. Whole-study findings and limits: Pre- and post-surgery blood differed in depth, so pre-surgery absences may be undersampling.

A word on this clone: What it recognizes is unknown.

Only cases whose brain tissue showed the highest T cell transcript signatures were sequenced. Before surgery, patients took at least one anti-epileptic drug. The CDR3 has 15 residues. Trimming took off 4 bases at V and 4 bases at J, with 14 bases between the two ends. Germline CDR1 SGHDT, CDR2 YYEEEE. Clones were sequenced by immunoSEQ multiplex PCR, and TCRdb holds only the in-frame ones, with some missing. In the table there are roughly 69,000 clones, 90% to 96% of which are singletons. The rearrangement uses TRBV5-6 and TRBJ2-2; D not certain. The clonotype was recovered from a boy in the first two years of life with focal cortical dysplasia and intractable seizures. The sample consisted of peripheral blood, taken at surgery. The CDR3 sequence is CASSQMSRLTGELFF. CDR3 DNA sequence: TGTGCCAGCAGCCAAATGTCTAGACTCACCGGGGAGCTGTTTTTT.